Following are 22 T cell receptor beta chains from one sample sequenced in a study of cytomegalovirus exposure and HLA in healthy donors. Researchers ran the PCR with 60 Vbeta and 13 Jbeta primers. Here immunoSEQ multiplex PCR was the method, and the copy in TCRdb shows in-frame clones only, minus some. The table lists roughly 75,000 clones, with roughly 0.89% in the top ten. Sequencing was performed on PBMCs. These TCRs come from a boy younger than 18 in good health and CMV-seronegative.

Of note for this clone: One end of the junction fails to match germline, which may point to a read error. The chain links TRBV30 to TRBJ2-3, with 8 bases aligning to TRBD2. This CDR3 is 15 amino acids long. Per germline, CDR1 GTSNPN and CDR2 SVGIG (reference sequence). This CDR3 is CAGSVSGGCADTQYF. In DNA form, the CDR3 reads TGTGCCGGGAGTGTATCGGGGGGGTGCGCAGATACGCAGTATTTT.

The chain recombines TRBV5-1 with TRBJ2-7, with 13 bases matching TRBD2. Germline CDR1 and CDR2: SGHRS and YFSETQ. The CDR3 is made up of 18 amino acids. V gave up 0 bases and J gave up 3 bases; unmatched junction bases: 9. This CDR3 is CASSLGVTSGRANYEQYF. The DNA for the CDR3 is TGCGCCAGCAGCTTGGGCGTAACTAGCGGGAGGGCAAACTACGAGCAGTACTTC.

The J gene is TRBJ1-1, the V gene TRBV6-5, with TRBD1 identical over 7 bases. CDR1 is MNHEY and CDR2 is SVGAGI in the germline V gene. V lost 2 bases to trimming and J lost 9 bases; unmatched junction nucleotides: 6. The length of the CDR3 is 13 residues. Here the CDR3 reads CASSYGTDFQAFF. Written as DNA, the CDR3 is TGTGCCAGCAGTTACGGGACAGACTTTCAAGCTTTCTTT.

The rearrangement uses TRBV30 and TRBJ2-7, with a possible D match to TRBD1 (6 bases). The CDR3 is 13 amino acids. Between the trimmed V and J ends, which lost 5 bases and 5 bases, there was a span of 16 bases. Germline CDR1 GTSNPN, CDR2 SVGIG (reference sequence). CDR3 sequence: CAWAGKGTHEQYF. In DNA form, the CDR3 reads TGTGCCTGGGCCGGGAAAGGGACACACGAGCAGTACTTC.

About this clone: The sample carries other DNA sequences with the same CDR3. This chain uses TRBV5-4 with TRBJ1-5, with no clear D. CDR1 is SGHNT, CDR2 YYREEE, per germline (reference sequence). V was clipped by 0 bases and J by 4 bases, with 5 bases between them. The CDR3 totals 13 residues. The chain's CDR3 is CASSLDKNQPQHF. The CDR3 DNA follows: TGTGCCAGCAGCTTGGATAAAAATCAGCCCCAGCATTTT.

This chain links TRBV4-1 with TRBJ2-7, with unresolved D. V was pared by 4 bases and J by 3 bases, with 10 bases between. The germline gives CDR1 MGHRA, CDR2 YSYEKL. This CDR3 spans 13 amino acids. The CDR3 loop is CASSLQSDYEQYF. The CDR3 DNA sequence: TGCGCCAGCAGCCTCCAGAGCGACTACGAGCAGTACTTC.

CDR3 amino acids: CASSKQNEEGYTF. In nucleotides, the CDR3 is TGTGCCAGTAGTAAACAGAATGAAGAGGGCTACACCTTC. The chain couples TRBV19 to TRBJ1-2; D gene unclear. The CDR3 length is 13 residues. The germline V and J ends were trimmed by 4 bases and 8 bases, with 14 bases remaining between them. Germline CDR1 reads LNHDA; CDR2 reads SQIVND (reference sequence).

The V call is TRBV5-1, the J call TRBJ2-3, with D possibly being TRBD1 (6 bases). Deletions cut 0 bases from V and 1 base from J, with 12 bases between. CDR1 is SGHRS and CDR2 is YFSETQ in the germline V gene. The CDR3 loop spans 16 amino acids. This CDR3 reads CASSLEGVGGTDTQYF. The CDR3 coding sequence is TGCGCCAGCAGCTTGGAGGGGGTCGGGGGCACAGATACGCAGTATTTT.

The J gene is TRBJ1-3, the V gene TRBV6-1; D gene ambiguous. The CDR3 has 15 amino acids. V lost 2 bases to trimming and J lost 0 bases, with 8 bases between them. CDR1 MNHNS and CDR2 SASEGT come from the germline V gene. CDR3 region: CASSESGSSGNTIYF. The DNA of the CDR3 is TGTGCCAGCAGTGAATCTGGCAGCTCTGGAAACACCATATATTTT.

The genes are TRBV5-4 and TRBJ2-2; 7 bases match TRBD1. V shed 0 bases and J 5 bases; nucleotides not matched to a gene: 4. Germline CDR1 reads SGHNT; CDR2 reads YYREEE (reference sequence). The CDR3 covers 15 residues. The CDR3 bases are TGTGCCAGCAGCTTGGACAGGGGCGGGACCGGGGAGCTGTTTTTT. It codes for CASSLDRGGTGELFF.

This chain joins TRBV18 and TRBJ1-4, with D hard to call. This CDR3 contains 13 residues. Deletions cut 3 bases from V and 7 bases from J, with 9 bases between. Germline V gives CDR1 KGHSH, CDR2 LQKENI. As DNA, the CDR3 is TGTGCCAGCTCACCCCAGGTATCTGAAAAACTGTTTTTT. Translation: CASSPQVSEKLFF.

The V gene is TRBV4-2, the J gene TRBJ1-3, with TRBD1 matching 7 bases. This CDR3 comprises 16 residues. V shed 4 bases and J 1 base; nucleotides not matched to a gene: 7. Germline V CDR1 and CDR2: LGHNA, YNFKEQ. CDR3: CASSLEQGISGNTIYF. CDR3 nucleotides: TGTGCCAGCAGCCTCGAACAGGGGATATCTGGAAACACCATATATTTT.

The chain uses TRBV7-9 and TRBJ1-2; 10 bases are shared with TRBD1. This CDR3 is 15 amino acids long. Trimming cost V 2 bases and J 3 bases; bases outside gene matches: 3. Germline assignment: CDR1 SEHNR and CDR2 FQNEAQ (reference sequence). The CDR3, as DNA: TGTGCCAGCAGCTTAACTGGACAGGGGGACTATGGCTACACCTTC. It encodes CASSLTGQGDYGYTF.

The J gene is TRBJ2-7, the V gene TRBV6-1; 11 nucleotides match TRBD1. The CDR3 is 14 residues long. Germline CDR1 reads MNHNS; CDR2 reads SASEGT. Trimming removed 6 bases from V and 2 bases from J; junction bases left unmatched: 3. The CDR3, as DNA: TGTGCCAGCAGGCCGGGACAGGGGGCCTACGAGCAGTACTTC. Translation: CASRPGQGAYEQYF.

V gene TRBV13 combines with J gene TRBJ2-1; 8 bases fit TRBD2. The CDR3 runs 14 residues. Trimming took 5 bases from V and 9 from J; bases not matched to a gene: 9. CDR1 is PRHDT and CDR2 is FYEKMQ in the germline V gene (reference sequence). The CDR3 DNA reads as TGTGCCAGCAGCCACAGCGGGGGAAGTAGTGAGCAGTTCTTC. Its protein is CASSHSGGSSEQFF.

This chain uses TRBV5-1 with TRBJ2-1; TRBD2 matches at 11 bases. The CDR3 sequence is 17 residues long. After removal of 5 bases from V and 3 bases from J, the junction contained 10 bases not matched to a gene. Germline CDR1 SGHRS, CDR2 YFSETQ. In nucleotides, the CDR3 is TGCGCCAGCAGGCTTACCTTGACTAGCGGGGACTACAATGAGCAGTTCTTC. It is translated as CASRLTLTSGDYNEQFF.

To note about this clone: One end of the junction fails to match germline, which may point to a read error. J is TRBJ2-3 and V is TRBV4-1, with D possibly matching TRBD2 (5 bases). The CDR3 covers 17 residues. CDR1 MGHRA and CDR2 YSYEKL come from the germline V gene. The CDR3 loop is CASSQGRAVPSTDKQYF. The CDR3 coding sequence is TGCGCCAGCAGCCAAGGGCGGGCAGTACCTAGCACAGATAAGCAGTATTTT.

Turning to this clone: Mismatch with germline at one junction end may stem from a read error. The chain uses TRBV6-5 and TRBJ1-5, with a possible D match to TRBD1 (5 bases). This CDR3 is 14 amino acids long. Germline loops: CDR1 MNHEY, CDR2 SVGAGI. The CDR3: CASSRGGLGQHQHF. For the CDR3, the DNA is TGTGCCAGCAGCCGGGGGGGGTTGGGGCAGCACCAGCATTTT.

The chain uses TRBV30 and TRBJ1-2, with a possible D match to TRBD1 (5 bases). This CDR3 contains 14 residues. CDR1 is GTSNPN, CDR2 SVGIG, per germline (reference sequence). Deletions cut 4 bases from V and 4 bases from J, with 16 bases between. The CDR3 region has the DNA TGTGCCTGGACTTACGAAAGGGGTCCCTATGGCTACACCTTC. Amino acid sequence: CAWTYERGPYGYTF.

The chain uses TRBV5-1 and TRBJ2-5, with 9 bases fitting TRBD2. The junction had 11 bases not matched to a gene; V was cut back by 3 bases and J by 5 bases. Germline CDR1 reads SGHRS; CDR2 reads YFSETQ. This CDR3 comprises 16 residues. CDR3 nucleotide sequence: TGCGCCAGCAGCTCCGAATTAGCGGGGGATAGGGAGACCCAGTACTTC. This sequence encodes CASSSELAGDRETQYF.

The chain links TRBV7-9 to TRBJ1-3; 7 bases agree with TRBD1. Germline V gene data show CDR1 as SEHNR and CDR2 as FQNEAQ (reference sequence). CDR3 length: 16 residues. J gave up 0 bases and V 1 base, and 3 bases lay outside the gene matches. The CDR3 DNA reads as TGTGCCAGCAGCTTAGAGGGACAGCTCTCTGGAAACACCATATATTTT. Its protein is CASSLEGQLSGNTIYF.

This sequence joins TRBV6-5 and TRBJ2-5, with TRBD2 identical over 11 bases. This CDR3 has 15 amino acids. Per germline, CDR1 MNHEY and CDR2 SVGAGI. Trimming cost V 1 base and J 5 bases; bases outside gene matches: 3. The CDR3 spells CASSYFTSGSETQYF. In DNA, the CDR3 is TGTGCCAGCAGTTACTTCACTAGCGGGAGTGAGACCCAGTACTTC.